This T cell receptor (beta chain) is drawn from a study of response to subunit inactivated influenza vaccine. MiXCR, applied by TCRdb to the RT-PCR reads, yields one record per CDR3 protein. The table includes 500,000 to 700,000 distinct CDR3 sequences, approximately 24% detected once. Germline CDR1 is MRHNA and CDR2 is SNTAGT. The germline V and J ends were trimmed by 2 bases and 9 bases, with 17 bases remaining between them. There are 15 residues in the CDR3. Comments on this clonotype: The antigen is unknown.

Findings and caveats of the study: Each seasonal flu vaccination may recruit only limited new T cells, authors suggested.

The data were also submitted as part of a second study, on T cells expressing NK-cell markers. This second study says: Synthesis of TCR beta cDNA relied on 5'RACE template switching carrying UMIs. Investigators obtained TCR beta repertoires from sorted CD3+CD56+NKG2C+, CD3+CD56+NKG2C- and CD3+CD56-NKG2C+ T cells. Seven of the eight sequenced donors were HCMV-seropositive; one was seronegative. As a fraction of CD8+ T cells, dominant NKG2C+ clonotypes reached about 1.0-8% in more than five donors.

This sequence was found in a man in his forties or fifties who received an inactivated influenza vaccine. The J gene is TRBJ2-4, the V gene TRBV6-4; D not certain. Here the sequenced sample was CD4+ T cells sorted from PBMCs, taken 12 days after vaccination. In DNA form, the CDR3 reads TGTGCCAGCAGTGACCCAGGACCCCCTCCCATCATTCAGTACTTC. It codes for CASSDPGPPPIIQYF.